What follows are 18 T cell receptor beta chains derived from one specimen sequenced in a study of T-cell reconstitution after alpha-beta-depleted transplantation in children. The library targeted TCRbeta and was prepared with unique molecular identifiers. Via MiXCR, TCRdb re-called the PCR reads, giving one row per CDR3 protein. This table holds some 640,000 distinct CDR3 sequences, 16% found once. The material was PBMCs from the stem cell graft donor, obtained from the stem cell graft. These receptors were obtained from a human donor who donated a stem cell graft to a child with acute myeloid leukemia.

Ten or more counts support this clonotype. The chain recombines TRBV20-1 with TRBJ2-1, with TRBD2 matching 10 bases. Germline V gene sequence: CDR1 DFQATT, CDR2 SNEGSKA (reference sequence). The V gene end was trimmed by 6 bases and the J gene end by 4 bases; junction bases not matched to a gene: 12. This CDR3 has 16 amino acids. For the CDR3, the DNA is TGCAGTGCGGCCACTCTAGCGGGGGCCAGTTACAATGAGCAGTTCTTC. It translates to CSAATLAGASYNEQFF.

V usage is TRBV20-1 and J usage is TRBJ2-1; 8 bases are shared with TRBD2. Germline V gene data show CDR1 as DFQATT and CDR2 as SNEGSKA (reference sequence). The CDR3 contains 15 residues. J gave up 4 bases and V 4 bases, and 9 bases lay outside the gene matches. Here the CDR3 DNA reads TGCAGTGCTAACCCCCCCGGGGGGGCTTACAATGAGCAGTTCTTC. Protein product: CSANPPGGAYNEQFF.

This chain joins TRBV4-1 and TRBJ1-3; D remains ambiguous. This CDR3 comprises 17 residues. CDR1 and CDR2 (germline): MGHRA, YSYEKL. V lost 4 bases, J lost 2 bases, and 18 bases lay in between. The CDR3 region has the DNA TGCGCCAGCAGCCGGCCCGAAGCTGGGATCGCTGGAAACACCATATATTTT. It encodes CASSRPEAGIAGNTIYF.

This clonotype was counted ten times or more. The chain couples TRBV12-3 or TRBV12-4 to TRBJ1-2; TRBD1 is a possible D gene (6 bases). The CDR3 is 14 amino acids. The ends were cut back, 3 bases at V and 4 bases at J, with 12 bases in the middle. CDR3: CASSFLDRSYGYTF. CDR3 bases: TGTGCCAGCAGTTTTCTCGACAGGTCCTATGGCTACACCTTC.

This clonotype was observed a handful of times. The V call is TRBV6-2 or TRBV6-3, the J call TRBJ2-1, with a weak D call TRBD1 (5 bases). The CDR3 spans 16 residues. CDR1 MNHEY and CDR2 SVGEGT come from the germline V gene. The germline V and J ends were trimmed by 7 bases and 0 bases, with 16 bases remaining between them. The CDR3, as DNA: TGTGCCAGCACCGCCGACAGTTTAAGCTCCTACAATGAGCAGTTCTTC. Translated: CASTADSLSSYNEQFF.

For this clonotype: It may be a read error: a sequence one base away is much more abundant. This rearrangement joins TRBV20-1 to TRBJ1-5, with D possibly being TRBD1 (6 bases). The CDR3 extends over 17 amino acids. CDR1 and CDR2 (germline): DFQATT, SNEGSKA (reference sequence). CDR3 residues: CCARAVGAAYSNQPQHF. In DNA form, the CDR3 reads TGCTGTGCTAGAGCCGTGGGGGCGGCTTATAGCAATCAGCCCCAGCATTTT.

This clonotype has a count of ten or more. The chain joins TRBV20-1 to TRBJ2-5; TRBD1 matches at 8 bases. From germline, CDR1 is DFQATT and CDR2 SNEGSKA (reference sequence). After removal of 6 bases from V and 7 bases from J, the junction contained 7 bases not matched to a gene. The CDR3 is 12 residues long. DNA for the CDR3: TGCAGTGCCATGGACAGGGACGGGACCCAGTACTTC. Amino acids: CSAMDRDGTQYF.

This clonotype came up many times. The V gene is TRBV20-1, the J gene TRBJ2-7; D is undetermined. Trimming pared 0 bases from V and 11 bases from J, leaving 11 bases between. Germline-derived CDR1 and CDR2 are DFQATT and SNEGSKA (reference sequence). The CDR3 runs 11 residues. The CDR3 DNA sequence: TGCAGTGCTAGAGACGGACGGTCTGAGTACTTC. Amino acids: CSARDGRSEYF.

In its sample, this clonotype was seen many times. CDR3 amino acids: CASSQDHYEQYV. The DNA for the CDR3 is TGTGCCAGCAGCCAGGACCACTACGAGCAGTACGTC. The J gene is TRBJ2-7, the V gene TRBV6-6; no clear D. V shed 6 bases and J shed 3 bases, with 9 bases lying between them. The CDR3 spans 12 residues. CDR1 and CDR2 from the germline V gene are MNHNY and SVGAGI (reference sequence).

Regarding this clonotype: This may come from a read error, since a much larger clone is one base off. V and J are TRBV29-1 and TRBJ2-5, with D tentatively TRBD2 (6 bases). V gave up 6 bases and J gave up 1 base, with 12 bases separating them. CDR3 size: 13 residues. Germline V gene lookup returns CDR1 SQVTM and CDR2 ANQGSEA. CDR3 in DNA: TGCAGCGTCCCCACGGGAGCCCAAGAGACCCAGTACTTC. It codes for CSVPTGAQETQYF.

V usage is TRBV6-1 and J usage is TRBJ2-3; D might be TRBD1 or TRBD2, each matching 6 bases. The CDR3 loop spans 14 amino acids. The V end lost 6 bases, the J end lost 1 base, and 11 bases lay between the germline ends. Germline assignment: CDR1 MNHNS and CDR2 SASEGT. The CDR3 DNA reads TGTGCCAGCAGGGGGGGCAGGGGCACAGATACGCAGTATTTT. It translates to CASRGGRGTDTQYF.

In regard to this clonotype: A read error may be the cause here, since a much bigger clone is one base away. CDR3 region: CASSLTTAYQETQCF. CDR3 bases: TGTGCCAGCAGTTTGACGACAGCCTACCAAGAGACCCAGTGCTTC. This chain links TRBV12-3 or TRBV12-4 with TRBJ2-5; D may be TRBD1 (5 bases). CDR3 length: 15 amino acids.

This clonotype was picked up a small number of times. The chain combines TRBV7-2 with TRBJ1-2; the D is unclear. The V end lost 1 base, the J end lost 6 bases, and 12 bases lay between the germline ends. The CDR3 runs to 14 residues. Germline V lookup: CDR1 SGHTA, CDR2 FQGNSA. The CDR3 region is CASSLDRGADGYTF. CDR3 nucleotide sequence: TGTGCCAGCAGCTTAGACCGGGGTGCCGATGGCTACACCTTC.

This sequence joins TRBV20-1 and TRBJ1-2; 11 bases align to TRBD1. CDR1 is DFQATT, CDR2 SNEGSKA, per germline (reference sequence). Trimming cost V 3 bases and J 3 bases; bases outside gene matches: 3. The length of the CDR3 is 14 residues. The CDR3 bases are TGCAGTGCTAGGGACAGGGGGCTTTACTATGGCTACACCTTC. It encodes CSARDRGLYYGYTF.

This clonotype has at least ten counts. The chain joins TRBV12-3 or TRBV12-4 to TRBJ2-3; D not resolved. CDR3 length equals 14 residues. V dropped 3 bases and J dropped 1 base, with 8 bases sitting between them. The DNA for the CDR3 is TGTGCCAGCAGTTTTGGCCAACGCACAGATACGCAGTATTTT. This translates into CASSFGQRTDTQYF.

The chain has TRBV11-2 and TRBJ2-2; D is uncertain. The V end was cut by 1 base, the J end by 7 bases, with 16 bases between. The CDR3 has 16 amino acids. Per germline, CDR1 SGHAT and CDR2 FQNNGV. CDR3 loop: CASSLVPYVLHGELFF. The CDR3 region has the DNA TGTGCCAGCAGCTTAGTACCCTACGTTTTGCACGGGGAGCTGTTTTTT.

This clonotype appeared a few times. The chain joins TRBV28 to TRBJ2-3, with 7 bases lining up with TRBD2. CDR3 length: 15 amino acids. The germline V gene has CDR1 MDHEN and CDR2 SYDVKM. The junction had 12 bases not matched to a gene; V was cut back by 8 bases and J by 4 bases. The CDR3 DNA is TGTGCCAGCTCCTCAGGGAGGGTACGGCCAGATACGCAGTATTTT. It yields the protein CASSSGRVRPDTQYF.

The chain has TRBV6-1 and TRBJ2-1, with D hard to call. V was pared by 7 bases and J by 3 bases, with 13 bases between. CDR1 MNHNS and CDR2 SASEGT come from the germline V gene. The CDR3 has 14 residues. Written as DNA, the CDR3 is TGTGCCAGCACCCAAGCCAGAGTCTACAATGAGCAGTTCTTC. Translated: CASTQARVYNEQFF.